Shown below are 15 T cell receptor beta chains from a single sample sequenced in a study of persistence of HIV-infected CD4 T cells. Antigen specificity for these receptors is unknown. Cells were stimulated with overlapping HIV-1 Gag 15-mer peptides. CD40L-negative CD69-negative CD45RO-high memory CD4+ T cells were sorted as populations depleted of antigen-responding cells. The libraries were made with immunoSEQ version 4 in survey mode. Data came from immunoSEQ multiplex PCR; TCRdb stores just in-frame clones and leaves some out. Of approximately 35,000 clones in the sample, 75% to 85% were seen once. This specimen consisted of cultured CD4+ T cells from PBMCs, obtained from a patient who received antiretroviral therapy. The source is an adult with HIV. The donor label of this sample is uncertain.

The chain carries TRBV12-5 and TRBJ2-7; possibly TRBD1 or TRBD2 for D (5 bases each). Germline V lookup: CDR1 LGHNT, CDR2 FRNRAP. V was pared by 4 bases and J by 6 bases, with 16 bases between. This CDR3 region has 14 residues. This chain's CDR3 is CASGSSGRLVEQYF. CDR3 in DNA: TGTGCTAGTGGTTCCTCGGGACGACTGGTCGAGCAGTACTTC. The variable domain in full, with the rest retrieved from reference TRBV12-5 and TRBJ2-7, is DARVTQTPRHKVTEMGQEVTMRCQPILGHNTVFWYRQTMMQGLELLAYFRNRAPLDDSGMPKDRFSAEMPDATLATLKIQPSEPRDSAVYFCASGSSGRLVEQYFGPGTRLTVT.

Here the CDR3 DNA reads TGTGCCAGCAGGCAGGGGTTTAGCAATCAGCCCCAGCATTTT. This translates into CASRQGFSNQPQHF. The chain is built from TRBV28 and TRBJ1-5; maybe TRBD1 (6 bases). Germline CDR1 reads MDHEN; CDR2 reads SYDVKM. This CDR3 has 14 amino acids. The V and J ends lost 6 bases and 0 bases respectively, with 9 bases between them. Based on the CDR3 plus reference TRBV28 and TRBJ1-5, the full variable domain is DVKVTQSSRYLVKRTGEKVFLECVQDMDHENMFWYRQDPGLGLRLIYFSYDVKMKEKGDIPEGYSVSREKKERFSLILESASTNQTSMYLCASRQGFSNQPQHFGDGTRLSIL.

The chain is built from TRBV25-1 and TRBJ1-1; TRBD1 is a possible D gene (6 bases). This CDR3 spans 13 amino acids. Trimming left V 3 bases short and J 9 bases short, with 14 bases between. Germline CDR1 and CDR2: MGHDK and SYGVNS. The CDR3 DNA sequence: TGTGCCAGCAGTGACAGGGGCGCGGGGAAAGCTTTCTTT. Protein: CASSDRGAGKAFF.

V is TRBV7-3 and J is TRBJ2-3, with unresolved D. V was pared by 2 bases and J by 3 bases, with 12 bases between. Germline CDR1 SGHTA, CDR2 FQGTGA. The CDR3 runs to 15 residues. CDR3 nucleotide sequence: TGTGCCAGCAGCTTACTGGGCAGGCCTACAGATACGCAGTATTTT. The encoded protein is CASSLLGRPTDTQYF.

CDR3 residues: CASSESGSNQPQHF. The CDR3 region has the DNA TGTGCCAGCAGTGAATCGGGAAGCAATCAGCCCCAGCATTTT. V and J are TRBV6-4 and TRBJ1-5; D is unresolved. This CDR3 spans 14 amino acids. The V end was cut by 3 bases, the J end by 1 base, with 7 bases between. The V gene's germline CDR1 is MRHNA and CDR2 SNTAGT.

This chain joins TRBV4-1 and TRBJ1-6; 8 bases align to TRBD1. This CDR3 has 18 amino acids. Unmatched junction bases numbered 13, after V lost 4 bases and J lost 5 bases. CDR1 MGHRA and CDR2 YSYEKL come from the germline V gene. For the CDR3, the DNA is TGCGCCAGCAGCCGCAAAATACCAACAGGGGGAGATAATTCACCCCTCCACTTT. This gives the protein CASSRKIPTGGDNSPLHF.

The chain carries TRBV6-6 and TRBJ2-7, with TRBD1 matching 7 bases. J lost 5 bases, V lost 5 bases, and 6 bases had no gene match. The V gene's germline CDR1 is MNHNY and CDR2 SVGAGI (reference sequence). The CDR3 has 13 amino acids. CDR3 nucleotides: TGTGCCAGCAGTCAACAACAGGGGAACGAGCAGTACGTC. Protein sequence: CASSQQQGNEQYV.

This chain joins TRBV6-7 and TRBJ2-7; D is unresolved. TRBV6-7 is assigned to the ORF class and has an uncertain function. This CDR3 is 15 amino acids long. V was trimmed by 4 bases and J by 0 bases, leaving 13 bases between them. CDR3 nucleotide sequence: TGTGCCAGCAGTTCCATCCCCGACACCTCCTACGAGCAGTACGTC. Translation gives CASSSIPDTSYEQYV.

V and J are TRBV11-3 and TRBJ2-3, with D possibly being TRBD1 (7 bases). Germline V gene sequence: CDR1 SGHNT, CDR2 YENEEA. V lost 4 bases and J lost 1, with 15 bases in between. The CDR3 extends over 16 amino acids. The CDR3 DNA reads as TGTGCCAGCAGCTCAGGGGGGTCGGCGGGCACAGATACGCAGTATTTT. Translation gives CASSSGGSAGTDTQYF. Supplemented by reference TRBV11-3 and TRBJ2-3, the full variable domain reads EAGVVQSPRYKIIEKKQPVAFWCNPISGHNTLYWYLQNLGQGPELLIRYENEEAVDDSQLPKDRFSAERLKGVDSTLKIQPAELGDSAVYLCASSSGGSAGTDTQYFGPGTRLTVL.

This clone appeared a few times. This chain connects TRBV6-1 to TRBJ1-6; 10 positions match TRBD1. CDR1 MNHNS and CDR2 SASEGT come from the germline V gene. V lost 6 bases and J lost 7; bases outside the gene matches: 0. CDR3 length: 13 amino acids. The CDR3, as DNA: TGTGCCAGCAGGGACAGGGGGAATTCACCCCTCCACTTT. It specifies CASRDRGNSPLHF.

This chain connects TRBV2 to TRBJ1-1; D is unresolved. In germline, CDR1 is SNHLY, CDR2 FYNNEI. This CDR3 has 14 residues. Between the trimmed V and J ends, which lost 0 bases and 3 bases, there was a span of 8 bases. The CDR3 bases are TGTGCCAGCAGTGAAGCCCACATTGACACTGAAGCTTTCTTT. Its translation: CASSEAHIDTEAFF.

The CDR3 is CAWSVPQGDYSPLHF. The CDR3 region has the DNA TGTGCCTGGAGTGTCCCCCAGGGAGATTATTCACCCCTCCACTTT. The chain is built from TRBV30 and TRBJ1-6; a possible D gene is TRBD1 (5 bases). The germline CDR1 and CDR2 sequences are GTSNPN and SVGIG (reference sequence). CDR3 length: 15 amino acids. V lost 0 bases and J lost 8, with 14 bases in between.

V usage is TRBV30 and J usage is TRBJ2-3; D gene uncertain. This CDR3 contains 15 residues. Germline CDR1 GTSNPN, CDR2 SVGIG (reference sequence). With 2 bases removed from V and 3 bases from J, the gap between germline ends came to 15 bases. In DNA form, the CDR3 reads TGTGCCTGGAGTCAAGCGAGGATAGGGACAGATACGCAGTATTTT. Translating gives CAWSQARIGTDTQYF. The complete variable domain, with remaining parts taken from reference TRBV30 and TRBJ2-3, reads SQTIHQWPATLVQPVGSPLSLECTVEGTSNPNLYWYRQAAGRGLQLLFYSVGIGQISSEVPQNLSASRPQDRQFILSSKKLLLSDSGFYLCAWSQARIGTDTQYFGPGTRLTVL.

The chain links TRBV4-2 to TRBJ2-1; 8 bases line up with TRBD2. The germline V gene has CDR1 LGHNA and CDR2 YNFKEQ. The CDR3 has 18 residues. V lost 0 bases, J lost 8 bases, and 15 bases stayed unmatched. The CDR3 sequence is CASSQDGRGGNLGDEQFF. Written as DNA, the CDR3 is TGTGCCAGCAGCCAAGATGGCCGGGGGGGTAATCTGGGTGATGAGCAGTTCTTC.

This clone was counted between two and nine times. The chain links TRBV12-5 to TRBJ2-2; 10 nucleotides match TRBD2. The J segment lost 3 bases and the V segment lost 4 bases, leaving 5 bases of the junction unmatched. Germline CDR1 LGHNT, CDR2 FRNRAP. CDR3 length: 16 residues. The CDR3 loop is CASGSLAGADTGELFF. The CDR3 bases are TGTGCTAGTGGTTCCCTAGCGGGGGCCGACACCGGGGAGCTGTTTTTT.